The present T cell receptor beta chain was sequenced within a study of T cell repertoires in cytomegalovirus infection. Whole-study context: It was the public TCR beta signatures that indicated both CMV infection and matching HLA type.

V was trimmed by 4 bases and J by 7 bases, leaving 14 bases between them. Germline-derived CDR1 and CDR2 are MDHEN and SYDVKM. This CDR3 has 13 residues. Study observations and caveats: Cumulated frequencies of public TCR beta families served to identify carriers of CMV plus the relevant HLA. CMV-specific TCR beta clonotypes restricted by HLA-C dominated the ex vivo response.

TCRdb re-analysed the reads in MiXCR, keeping a single row per CDR3 protein. This sample has hundreds of thousands of distinct CDR3 sequences, with 24% found just once. A few counts support this clonotype. Antigen specificity is unknown. Source material: CD8+ T cells from PBMCs. This clonotype originated in a human donor in good health (CMV status not recorded). Some clones in this sample may be carry-over from other donors' samples. The V call is TRBV28, the J call TRBJ2-7, with D unclear. The CDR3 nucleotides are TGTGCCAGCAGTTCGACGGCCTTTGGGGAGCAGTACGTC. This encodes CASSSTAFGEQYV.